This T cell receptor beta chain was found in a study of spatial heterogeneity in lung cancer. Regarding the study as a whole: Counts of expanded alpha and beta TCRs within tumors tracked the tumor nonsynonymous mutation count.

Time point meaning: sample taken at primary tumor resection. In TCRdb, the 5' RACE reads were re-called with MiXCR into one record per CDR3 protein. The sample has about 13,000 distinct CDR3 sequences, around 5.8% seen once. Trimming at V came to 2 bases and at J to 4 bases, leaving 3 bases not matched to a gene. CDR1 is ENHRY and CDR2 is SYGVKD in the germline V gene. The CDR3 is made up of 15 amino acids. Within the sample, this clonotype is medium-sized. The antigen remains undetermined. The sample consisted of lung tumor tissue, taken at surgery. V usage is TRBV10-3 and J usage is TRBJ2-2, with 8 nucleotides matching TRBD1. This TCR derives from a female donor with early-stage non-small cell lung cancer. CDR3 residues: CAISETGQGTGELFF. In nucleotides, the CDR3 is TGTGCCATCAGTGAGACCGGACAGGGCACCGGGGAGCTGTTTTTT.